Following are 9 T cell receptor beta chains from one sample sequenced in a study of cytomegalovirus exposure and HLA in healthy donors. Data came from immunoSEQ multiplex PCR; TCRdb stores just in-frame clones and leaves some out. The sample lists 150,000 to 200,000 clones, more than 75% occurring once. The sample taken for sequencing was PBMCs. The receptor source for this set is a man in his thirties or forties in good health and CMV-seropositive.

This rearrangement joins TRBV5-4 to TRBJ2-7; 7 nucleotides line up with TRBD1. V was clipped by 3 bases and J by 5 bases; unmatched bases: 8. CDR3 length: 14 amino acids. Germline loops: CDR1 SGHNT, CDR2 YYREEE (reference sequence). The CDR3 DNA is TGTGCCAGCAGCTCGACAGGGAACCTGGACGAGCAGTACTTC. Translating it yields CASSSTGNLDEQYF. The full variable domain, in which reference TRBV5-4 and TRBJ2-7 provide the parts outside the CDR3, is ETGVTQSPTHLIKTRGQQVTLRCSSQSGHNTVSWYQQALGQGPQFIFQYYREEENGRGNFPPRFSGLQFPNYSSELNVNALELDDSALYLCASSSTGNLDEQYFGPGTRLTVT.

The rearrangement links TRBV6-5 to TRBJ1-3, with 7 nucleotides matching TRBD1. V was pared by 2 bases and J by 5 bases, with 9 bases of the junction left unmatched. Germline V gives CDR1 MNHEY, CDR2 SVGAGI. The CDR3 has 16 residues. CDR3 nucleotides: TGTGCCAGCAGTTACACGCCCAAGGGGGCACGAAACACCATATATTTT. As protein: CASSYTPKGARNTIYF.

V usage is TRBV4-1 and J usage is TRBJ1-3, with 12 positions matching TRBD1. The trim removed 4 bases at V and 7 bases at J, leaving 5 bases unmatched. The germline V gene has CDR1 MGHRA and CDR2 YSYEKL. This CDR3 is 15 amino acids long. The CDR3 DNA is TGCGCCAGCAGCCCAGGGACAGGGGGCCCGAACACCATATATTTT. Encoded protein: CASSPGTGGPNTIYF.

The rearrangement joins TRBV7-3 to TRBJ2-1; D perhaps matches TRBD2 (6 bases). The CDR3 has 17 residues. From germline, CDR1 is SGHTA and CDR2 FQGTGA. Between the trimmed V and J ends, which lost 2 bases and 0 bases, there was a span of 14 bases. CDR3 sequence reads: CASSLRPGGSSYNEQFF. As DNA, the CDR3 is TGTGCCAGCAGCTTACGTCCAGGAGGGAGCTCCTACAATGAGCAGTTCTTC.

V and J are TRBV25-1 and TRBJ2-7; 10 bases match TRBD1. This CDR3 comprises 12 residues. V shed 9 bases and J 5 bases; nucleotides not matched to a gene: 4. CDR1 and CDR2 from the germline V gene are MGHDK and SYGVNS. The CDR3 loop is CASRQGAHEQYF. As DNA, the CDR3 is TGTGCCAGTAGACAGGGGGCTCACGAGCAGTACTTC.

The chain recombines TRBV11-2 with TRBJ2-7, with a tentative D call TRBD1 (5 bases). CDR1 is SGHAT and CDR2 is FQNNGV in the germline V gene. The CDR3 has 12 amino acids. The V end lost 5 bases, the J end lost 3 bases, and 8 bases lay between the germline ends. CDR3 loop: CASSPQGYEQYF. The CDR3 DNA follows: TGTGCCAGCAGCCCGCAGGGCTACGAGCAGTACTTC. Full variable domain (missing parts from reference TRBV11-2 and TRBJ2-7): EAGVAQSPRYKIIEKRQSVAFWCNPISGHATLYWYQQILGQGPKLLIQFQNNGVVDDSQLPKDRFSAERLKGVDSTLKIQPAKLEDSAVYLCASSPQGYEQYFGPGTRLTVT.

The V gene is TRBV5-1, the J gene TRBJ2-7; 10 bases line up with TRBD2. CDR3 length equals 18 residues. The V and J ends lost 3 bases and 3 bases, in that order; junction bases with no gene match: 15. The germline CDR1 and CDR2 sequences are SGHRS and YFSETQ. CDR3 DNA sequence: TGCGCCAGCAGCTCGGGGGGATTAGGCGGACTAGCGGACTACGAGCAGTACTTC. Translation gives CASSSGGLGGLADYEQYF.

V is TRBV28 and J is TRBJ1-2; D remains unclear. The length of the CDR3 is 13 residues. The V and J ends lost 5 bases and 8 bases respectively, with 15 bases between them. CDR1 is MDHEN, CDR2 SYDVKM, per germline. CDR3 protein: CASSRLGVGGYTF. The CDR3 nucleotides read TGTGCCAGCAGTCGGTTGGGAGTGGGCGGCTACACCTTC.

The chain joins TRBV9 to TRBJ2-1, with 7 nucleotides matching TRBD2. This CDR3 is 19 amino acids long. Germline V gene lookup returns CDR1 SGDLS and CDR2 YYNGEE. The ends lost 0 bases at V and 0 bases at J; junction bases unmatched: 12. CDR3 amino acids: CASSVGDGGTVSSYNEQFF. CDR3 in DNA: TGTGCCAGCAGCGTAGGCGACGGGGGGACCGTCAGCTCCTACAATGAGCAGTTCTTC.